Each of the 28 T cell receptor beta chains below was sequenced from the same sample in a study of blood T cell repertoires in COVID-19. Using immunoSEQ multiplex PCR, the repertoire was profiled, and TCRdb retains in-frame clones only, with some absent. The profile shows 170,000 or so clones, around 86% of them singletons. The sequencing input was peripheral blood. Source of these receptors: a woman in her 70s with COVID-19, enrolled during active disease.

This sequence joins TRBV18 and TRBJ2-6; 10 bases match TRBD2. With 4 bases clipped from V and 0 bases from J, the junction kept 12 bases outside the gene matches. The germline V gene has CDR1 KGHSH and CDR2 LQKENI. This CDR3 region has 20 residues. The CDR3 nucleotides read TGTGCCAGCTCACTCATAAGCACTAGCGGGATCAACTCTGGGGCCAACGTCCTGACTTTC. Residues: CASSLISTSGINSGANVLTF. The entire variable domain, with the rest obtained from reference TRBV18 and TRBJ2-6, is as follows: NAGVMQNPRHLVRRRGQEARLRCSPMKGHSHVYWYRQLPEEGLKFMVYLQKENIIDESGMPKERFSAEFPKEGPSILRIQQVVRGDSAAYFCASSLISTSGINSGANVLTFGAGSRLTVL.

The chain carries TRBV9 and TRBJ1-6, with 9 bases identical to TRBD1. Trimming at V came to 3 bases and at J to 9 bases, leaving 7 bases not matched to a gene. Germline V gives CDR1 SGDLS, CDR2 YYNGEE. This CDR3 region has 15 residues. The CDR3 DNA is TGTGCCAGCAGCGCATCTGACAGGGGGTCTTCACCCCTCCACTTT. Translated: CASSASDRGSSPLHF.

This chain links TRBV19 with TRBJ2-7; the match to TRBD2 covers 12 bases. Germline assignment: CDR1 LNHDA and CDR2 SQIVND (reference sequence). The CDR3 is 17 amino acids. Trimming at V came to 5 bases and at J to 7 bases, leaving 15 bases not matched to a gene. The CDR3 nucleotides are TGTGCCAGTAGTTTCCCCCGGTCTAGCGGGAGGGCGAGTGAGCAGTACTTC. Its protein is CASSFPRSSGRASEQYF.

The chain carries TRBV2 and TRBJ2-5, with TRBD2 matching 7 bases. Germline CDR1 SNHLY, CDR2 FYNNEI. This CDR3 region has 14 residues. Trimming removed 6 bases from V and 4 bases from J; junction bases left unmatched: 8. CDR3 region: CASRRETSGETQYF. CDR3 nucleotides: TGTGCCAGCAGGCGGGAGACCTCGGGAGAGACCCAGTACTTC. The full variable domain, rest sourced from reference TRBV2 and TRBJ2-5, is EPEVTQTPSHQVTQMGQEVILRCVPISNHLYFYWYRQILGQKVEFLVSFYNNEISEKSEIFDDQFSVERPDGSNFTLKIRSTKLEDSAMYFCASRRETSGETQYFGPGTRLLVL.

This clone was counted once. The chain has TRBV7-2 and TRBJ2-1, with a possible D match to TRBD2 (7 bases). The CDR3 runs 16 residues. Germline CDR1 SGHTA, CDR2 FQGNSA. Trimming removed 4 bases from V and 4 bases from J, with 17 bases in between. This CDR3 reads CASSSAGARLYNEQFF. Written as DNA, the CDR3 is TGTGCCAGCAGCTCTGCGGGGGCTAGGCTGTACAATGAGCAGTTCTTC.

This chain uses TRBV12-3 or TRBV12-4 with TRBJ1-1; no reliable D call. Trimming removed 6 bases at V and 4 bases at J, with 12 bases between. There are 13 residues in the CDR3. The CDR3 DNA is TGTGCCAGCAGCGCGCGGGAGGGCACTGAAGCTTTCTTT. This codes for CASSAREGTEAFF.

J is TRBJ1-6 and V is TRBV21-1; the table gives TRBD1 as D, unverified against the DNA. TRBV21-1 is listed as a pseudogene. This CDR3 spans 14 amino acids. CDR3 sequence: CASTQVRWGSPLHF. CDR3 DNA sequence: TGTGCCAGCACACAGGTTCGTTGGGGTTCACCCCTCCACTTT.

This clone was detected only a few times. This sequence joins TRBV6-6 and TRBJ2-3; TRBD2 matches 12 bases. Looked up from germline, CDR1 is MNHNY and CDR2 is SVGAGI (reference sequence). Losses at the gene ends were 7 bases for V and 4 bases for J; bases not matched to a gene: 6. There are 15 residues in the CDR3. Here the CDR3 DNA reads TGTGCCAGCACCCTACTAGCGGGAGGTGCAGATACGCAGTATTTT. It is translated as CASTLLAGGADTQYF.

This chain connects TRBV27 to TRBJ2-3; TRBD1 aligns across 7 bases. CDR3 length equals 15 residues. The junction had 7 bases not matched to a gene; V was cut back by 5 bases and J by 2 bases. Germline CDR1 MNHEY, CDR2 SMNVEV (reference sequence). Here the CDR3 DNA reads TGTGCCAGCAGTACATACGGACAGGACACAGATACGCAGTATTTT. Amino acids: CASSTYGQDTDTQYF.

The V gene is TRBV18, the J gene TRBJ1-1; a weak D match, TRBD1 (5 bases). The ends were cut back, 3 bases at V and 3 bases at J, with 17 bases in the middle. This CDR3 has 16 residues. Germline CDR1 and CDR2: KGHSH and LQKENI. DNA for the CDR3: TGTGCCAGCTCACCTAAGGACAACCCAATGGACACTGAAGCTTTCTTT. It codes for CASSPKDNPMDTEAFF.

The chain carries TRBV5-1 and TRBJ2-2, with D tentatively TRBD1 (6 bases). Per the germline V gene, CDR1 is SGHRS and CDR2 is YFSETQ. With 4 bases removed from V and 4 bases from J, the gap between germline ends came to 14 bases. The CDR3 has 15 amino acids. CDR3 DNA: TGCGCCAGCAGCCCCCGGGACATCAGCACCGGGGAGCTGTTTTTT. Translation gives CASSPRDISTGELFF.

The rearrangement uses TRBV27 and TRBJ1-6, with unresolved D. Germline V gene lookup returns CDR1 MNHEY and CDR2 SMNVEV (reference sequence). The CDR3 runs 15 residues. The V and J ends lost 0 bases and 8 bases respectively, with 11 bases between them. The CDR3 loop reads CASSLSLGLDSPLHF. The CDR3 region has the DNA TGTGCCAGCAGTTTATCGCTCGGGTTGGATTCACCCCTCCACTTT.

The genes are TRBV15 and TRBJ2-7; 9 bases map to TRBD2. The CDR3 contains 14 residues. Germline values: CDR1 LNHNV, CDR2 YYDKDF (reference sequence). The J segment lost 3 bases and the V segment lost 1 base, leaving 1 base of the junction unmatched. CDR3 amino acids: CATSRGGGVYEQYF. The CDR3 region has the DNA TGTGCCACCAGCAGAGGCGGGGGGGTCTACGAGCAGTACTTC.

The J gene is TRBJ2-3, the V gene TRBV2; maybe TRBD2 (5 bases). Trimming took 0 bases from V and 9 from J, leaving 10 bases between them. Germline-derived CDR1 and CDR2 are SNHLY and FYNNEI. This CDR3 contains 13 residues. The DNA of the CDR3 is TGTGCCAGCAGTGAAGCAGGGAGTAGCACGCAGTATTTT. This codes for CASSEAGSSTQYF.

As DNA, the CDR3 is TGTGCCAGCAGTCCTAAGGTTGGGGGGACGTCTAACTATGGCTACACCTTC. This sequence encodes CASSPKVGGTSNYGYTF. The J gene is TRBJ1-2, the V gene TRBV27; a possible D gene is TRBD1 (5 bases). With 5 bases removed from V and 0 bases from J, the gap between germline ends came to 19 bases. The germline V gene has CDR1 MNHEY and CDR2 SMNVEV (reference sequence). CDR3 length: 17 amino acids.

The chain carries TRBV5-6 and TRBJ2-4; weak D call: TRBD2 (6 bases). Germline V gene lookup returns CDR1 SGHDT and CDR2 YYEEEE. CDR3 length equals 15 residues. V dropped 3 bases and J dropped 5 bases, with 15 bases sitting between them. The CDR3 protein is CASSSEQRAQNIQYF. The CDR3 nucleotides read TGTGCCAGCAGCTCCGAACAGCGGGCCCAAAACATTCAGTACTTC.

This clone appeared once. The gene calls are TRBV24-1 and TRBJ2-3, with a possible D match to TRBD2 (6 bases). Germline values: CDR1 KGHDR, CDR2 SFDVKD. V dropped 1 base and J dropped 5 bases, with 12 bases sitting between them. This CDR3 region has 15 residues. The CDR3 sequence: CATSDFYGRGDTQYF. CDR3 coding DNA: TGTGCCACCAGTGATTTTTACGGGAGAGGAGATACGCAGTATTTT.

A word on this clone: In the same sample, other DNA sequences code for this CDR3. V is TRBV24-1 and J is TRBJ1-2, with 8 bases aligning to TRBD1. Trimming cost V 0 bases and J 7 bases; bases outside gene matches: 0. Germline assignment: CDR1 KGHDR and CDR2 SFDVKD. CDR3 length: 13 amino acids. CDR3 DNA: TGTGCCACCAGTGATTTGGGACAGGGTGGCTACACCTTC. Protein sequence: CATSDLGQGGYTF.

Concerning this clone itself: Other nucleotide sequences in the sample specify the same CDR3. The chain combines TRBV6-5 with TRBJ2-2; D may be TRBD1 (6 bases). The CDR3 runs to 14 residues. Germline CDR1 and CDR2: MNHEY and SVGAGI. V gave up 0 bases and J gave up 5 bases, with 7 bases separating them. The CDR3 loop is CASSYSRGTGELFF. The CDR3 nucleotides read TGTGCCAGCAGTTACTCCAGGGGAACCGGGGAGCTGTTTTTT.

V and J are TRBV4-1 and TRBJ1-3, with a possible D match to TRBD1 (6 bases). Between the trimmed V and J ends, which lost 4 bases and 1 base, there was a span of 14 bases. Germline CDR1 MGHRA, CDR2 YSYEKL. This CDR3 has 16 amino acids. The CDR3 DNA sequence: TGCGCCAGCAGCCTCTCAGCAGGGGTTTCTGGAAACACCATATATTTT. This gives the protein CASSLSAGVSGNTIYF.

This clone has more than one count but fewer than ten. This rearrangement joins TRBV9 to TRBJ2-2; D possibly corresponds to TRBD1 (6 bases). The germline CDR1 and CDR2 sequences are SGDLS and YYNGEE. There are 14 residues in the CDR3. Trimming took 0 bases from V and 7 from J, leaving 10 bases between them. CDR3 nucleotides: TGTGCCAGCAGCGTAGACAGGGCTAACGGGGAGCTGTTTTTT. It translates to CASSVDRANGELFF. Looking up the rest from reference TRBV9 and TRBJ2-2 gives the full variable domain: DSGVTQTPKHLITATGQRVTLRCSPRSGDLSVYWYQQSLDQGLQFLIQYYNGEERAKGNILERFSAQQFPDLHSELNLSSLELGDSALYFCASSVDRANGELFFGEGSRLTVL.

The chain has TRBV7-2 and TRBJ2-3; 7 bases are a match to TRBD2. Germline V lookup: CDR1 SGHTA, CDR2 FQGNSA. The V gene end was trimmed by 5 bases and the J gene end by 4 bases; junction bases not matched to a gene: 12. The CDR3 is made up of 16 amino acids. The CDR3 DNA follows: TGTGCCAGCAGCGCTTTCGGCGGGAGTCCCGCAGATACGCAGTATTTT. This translates into CASSAFGGSPADTQYF.

The V call is TRBV7-2, the J call TRBJ2-1, with 7 nucleotides matching TRBD2. The germline V gene encodes CDR1 SGHTA and CDR2 FQGNSA. Germline trimming cut 5 bases from V and 0 bases from J; bases unmatched to any gene: 10. This CDR3 has 17 amino acids. CDR3 residues: CASSAIIAGNSYNEQFF. The CDR3, as DNA: TGTGCCAGCAGCGCCATAATAGCGGGTAACTCCTACAATGAGCAGTTCTTC.

The chain links TRBV3-1 (or the pseudogene TRBV3-2) to TRBJ1-2; D is undetermined. This CDR3 is built from 12 residues. Germline V gene lookup returns CDR1 LGHDT and CDR2 YNNKEL (reference sequence). V dropped 4 bases and J dropped 8 bases, with 11 bases sitting between them. This CDR3 reads CASSPLSGGYTF. The CDR3 DNA reads TGTGCCAGCAGCCCTCTCTCAGGCGGCTACACCTTC.

The chain employs TRBV19 and TRBJ2-1; 12 positions match TRBD1. CDR1 LNHDA and CDR2 SQIVND come from the germline V gene (reference sequence). The V segment lost 4 bases and the J segment 7 bases; nucleotides outside the gene matches: 5. The CDR3 covers 15 residues. CDR3 in DNA: TGTGCCAGTAGTAGGGCGGGACAGGGGGCGAATGAGCAGTTCTTC. This translates into CASSRAGQGANEQFF.

This rearrangement joins TRBV7-9 to TRBJ1-5; a possible D gene is TRBD1 (5 bases). The CDR3 runs 15 residues. Germline V gives CDR1 SEHNR, CDR2 FQNEAQ (reference sequence). Trimming pared 5 bases from V and 3 bases from J, leaving 14 bases between. CDR3 nucleotide sequence: TGTGCCAGCAGCCATTGGGGCCCGGACAATCAGCCCCAGCATTTT. Its protein product is CASSHWGPDNQPQHF.

This sequence joins TRBV30 and TRBJ1-3; TRBD1 agrees at 8 bases. V shed 4 bases, J shed 0 bases, and the junction held 2 bases outside the gene matches. CDR3 size: 14 residues. In germline, CDR1 is GTSNPN, CDR2 SVGIG (reference sequence). The CDR3 region has the DNA TGTGCCTGGAAGGACAGGGTCTCTGGAAACACCATATATTTT. It yields the protein CAWKDRVSGNTIYF.

The V gene is TRBV18, the J gene TRBJ2-7; the D gene is possibly TRBD1 (5 bases). The germline V gene encodes CDR1 KGHSH and CDR2 LQKENI. The CDR3 runs 17 residues. V shed 3 bases and J shed 0 bases, with 18 bases lying between them. DNA of the CDR3: TGTGCCAGCTCACCGACCCAAGACAGACCAAGCTCCTACGAGCAGTACTTC. Protein sequence: CASSPTQDRPSSYEQYF.